The next 2 T cell receptor beta chains were all read from a single sample in a study of T-cell memory formation after mild COVID-19 (dated by TCRdb to the early 2020s). Receptors were amplified or captured by 5' RACE. Sequencing instrument: Illumina NovaSeq 6000. TCRdb ran its own pipeline on the public reads, namely fastp trimming at Q25 and MiXCR clone calling, and kept in-frame beta chains. Each entry merges the rows of one CDR3 protein and shows their most common DNA and genes. The sample profile shows about 140,000 distinct CDR3 sequences; 13% to 15% of them were found once. The ten largest clonotypes hold about 26% of the sample. The sequenced material came from PBMCs or a T cell subset sorted from them (not recorded which). The origin of the receptors is an adult woman who had mild COVID-19 (a few samples of this study predate the infection). The sample titles of this study are shuffled in the database, so cell type and time point are left out; the donor was told from shared clones.

This clonotype was detected many times. The genes are TRBV7-9 and TRBJ2-5; no clear D. The V end was cut by 1 base, the J end by 5 bases, with 11 bases between. Germline CDR1 SEHNR, CDR2 FQNEAQ (reference sequence). CDR3 length: 14 residues. The CDR3 reads CASSLVDGGETQYF. CDR3 DNA sequence: TGTGCCAGCAGCTTAGTTGACGGTGGGGAGACCCAGTACTTC.

V usage is TRBV27 and J usage is TRBJ2-1, with TRBD2 identical over 15 bases. CDR1 MNHEY and CDR2 SMNVEV come from the germline V gene (reference sequence). CDR3 size: 15 residues. After removal of 5 bases from V and 10 bases from J, the junction contained 6 bases not matched to a gene. CDR3 loop: CASSGGTSGGSEQFF. CDR3 in DNA: TGTGCCAGCAGTGGAGGGACTAGCGGGGGGTCCGAGCAGTTCTTC.